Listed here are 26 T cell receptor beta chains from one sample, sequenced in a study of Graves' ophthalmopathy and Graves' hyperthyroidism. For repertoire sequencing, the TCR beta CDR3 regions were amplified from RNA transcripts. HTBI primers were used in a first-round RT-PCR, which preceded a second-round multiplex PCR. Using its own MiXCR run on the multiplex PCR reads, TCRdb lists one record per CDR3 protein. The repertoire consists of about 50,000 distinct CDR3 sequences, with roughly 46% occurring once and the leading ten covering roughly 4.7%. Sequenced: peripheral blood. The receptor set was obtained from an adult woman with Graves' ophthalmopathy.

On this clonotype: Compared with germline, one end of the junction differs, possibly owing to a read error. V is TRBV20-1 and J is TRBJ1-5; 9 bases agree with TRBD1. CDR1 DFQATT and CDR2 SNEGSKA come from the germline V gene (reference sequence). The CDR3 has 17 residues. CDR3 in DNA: TGCAGTGCTAAAAACCCCTGGGACAGGGAGGCCAATCAGCCCCAGCACTTT. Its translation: CSAKNPWDREANQPQHF.

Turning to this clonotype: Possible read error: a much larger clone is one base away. CDR3 coding DNA: TGTGCCAGCAGCTCAGATCCCCGTTCCTACAATGAGCAGTTCTTC. Translation gives CASSSDPRSYNEQFF. The J gene is TRBJ2-1, the V gene TRBV11-3; D remains ambiguous. Germline V gives CDR1 SGHNT, CDR2 YENEEA. This CDR3 is 15 amino acids long. V was trimmed by 4 bases and J by 1 base, leaving 11 bases between them.

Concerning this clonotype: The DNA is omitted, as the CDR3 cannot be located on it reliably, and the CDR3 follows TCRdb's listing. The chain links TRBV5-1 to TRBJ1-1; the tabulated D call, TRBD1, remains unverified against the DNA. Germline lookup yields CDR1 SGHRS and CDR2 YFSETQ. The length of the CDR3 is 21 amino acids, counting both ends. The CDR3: CASRETGGNIQYFGAGTEAVF.

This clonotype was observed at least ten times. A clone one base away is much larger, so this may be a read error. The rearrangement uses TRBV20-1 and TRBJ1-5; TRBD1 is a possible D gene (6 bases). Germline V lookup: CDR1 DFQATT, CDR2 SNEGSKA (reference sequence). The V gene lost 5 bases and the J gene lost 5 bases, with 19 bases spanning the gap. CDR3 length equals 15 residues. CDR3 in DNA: TGCAGTGCTCCGGAAGGGCAGGGGAGGGATCAGCCCCAGCATTTT. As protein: CSAPEGQGRDQPQHF.

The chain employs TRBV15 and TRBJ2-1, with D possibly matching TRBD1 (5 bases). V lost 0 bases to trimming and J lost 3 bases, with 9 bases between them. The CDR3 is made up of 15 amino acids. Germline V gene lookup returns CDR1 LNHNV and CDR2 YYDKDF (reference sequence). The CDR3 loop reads CATSREQVYYNEQFF. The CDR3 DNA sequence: TGTGCCACCAGCAGAGAACAGGTCTACTACAATGAGCAGTTCTTC.

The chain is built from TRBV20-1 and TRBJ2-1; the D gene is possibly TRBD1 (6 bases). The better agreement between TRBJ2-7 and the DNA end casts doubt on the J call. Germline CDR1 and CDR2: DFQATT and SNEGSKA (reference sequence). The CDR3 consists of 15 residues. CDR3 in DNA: TGCAGTGCTCTCATCGGGACAACGATTCCCTACGAGCAGTACTTC. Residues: CSALIGTTIPYEQYF.

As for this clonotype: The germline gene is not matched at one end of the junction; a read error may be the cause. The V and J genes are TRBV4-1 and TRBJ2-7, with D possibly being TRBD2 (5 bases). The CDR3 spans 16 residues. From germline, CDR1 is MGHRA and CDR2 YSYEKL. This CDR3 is CATSQERRDYSYEQYF. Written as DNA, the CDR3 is TGCGCCACCAGCCAAGAGAGAAGAGACTACTCCTACGAGCAGTACTTC.

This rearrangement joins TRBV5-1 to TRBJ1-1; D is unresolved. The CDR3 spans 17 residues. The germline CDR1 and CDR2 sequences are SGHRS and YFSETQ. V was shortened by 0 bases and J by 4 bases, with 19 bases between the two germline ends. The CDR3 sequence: CASSLAGRARSGTEAFF. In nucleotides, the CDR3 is TGCGCCAGCAGCTTGGCCGGGAGAGCACGTTCAGGCACTGAAGCTTTCTTT.

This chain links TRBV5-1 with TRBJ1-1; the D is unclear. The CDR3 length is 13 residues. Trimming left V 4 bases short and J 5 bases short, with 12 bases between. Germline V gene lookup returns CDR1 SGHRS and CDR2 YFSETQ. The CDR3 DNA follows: TGCGCCAGCAGCCCGGGGTTGGGTACTGAAGCTTTCTTT. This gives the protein CASSPGLGTEAFF.

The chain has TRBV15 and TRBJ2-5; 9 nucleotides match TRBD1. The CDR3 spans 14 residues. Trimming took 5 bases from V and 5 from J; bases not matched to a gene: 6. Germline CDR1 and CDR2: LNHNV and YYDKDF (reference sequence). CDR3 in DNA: TGTGCCACCAGCGACCCCGGGACAGGGGAGACCCAGTACTTC. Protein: CATSDPGTGETQYF.

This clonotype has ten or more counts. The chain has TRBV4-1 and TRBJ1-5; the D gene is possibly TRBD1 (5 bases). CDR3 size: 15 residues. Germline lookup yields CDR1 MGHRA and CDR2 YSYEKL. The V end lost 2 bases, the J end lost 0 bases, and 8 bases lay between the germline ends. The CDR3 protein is CASSQRGGSNQPQHF. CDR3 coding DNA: TGCGCCAGCAGCCAACGCGGGGGTAGCAATCAGCCCCAGCATTTT.

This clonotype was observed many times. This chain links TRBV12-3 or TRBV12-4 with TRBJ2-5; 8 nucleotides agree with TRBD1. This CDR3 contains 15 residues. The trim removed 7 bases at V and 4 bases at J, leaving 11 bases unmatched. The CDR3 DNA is TGTGCCAGCACCCTCGGGACAGGAGGAAGAGAGACCCAGTACTTC. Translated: CASTLGTGGRETQYF.

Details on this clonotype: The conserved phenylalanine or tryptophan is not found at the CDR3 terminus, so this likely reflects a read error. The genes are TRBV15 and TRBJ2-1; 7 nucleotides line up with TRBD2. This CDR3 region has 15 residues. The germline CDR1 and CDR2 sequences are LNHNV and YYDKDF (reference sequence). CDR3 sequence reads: CATCRDDCGSYEQFL. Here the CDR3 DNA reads TGTGCCACCTGCAGAGATGATTGCGGGAGCTATGAGCAGTTCTTA.

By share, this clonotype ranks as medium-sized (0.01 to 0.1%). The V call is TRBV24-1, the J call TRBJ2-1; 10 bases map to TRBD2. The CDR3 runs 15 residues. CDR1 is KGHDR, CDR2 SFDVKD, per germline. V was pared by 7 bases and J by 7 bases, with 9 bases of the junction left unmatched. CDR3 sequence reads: CATSQRVAGGNEQFF. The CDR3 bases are TGTGCCACCAGCCAGAGGGTAGCGGGAGGTAATGAGCAGTTCTTC.

This CDR3 is CASRRDRAEQFF. CDR3 nucleotide sequence: TGTGCCAGCCGCCGAGACAGAGCTGAGCAGTTCTTC. The chain is built from TRBV5-4 and TRBJ2-1; possibly TRBD1 for D (5 bases). Trimming cost V 7 bases and J 9 bases, with 14 bases left between them. Per germline, CDR1 SGHNT and CDR2 YYREEE (reference sequence). The CDR3 has 12 amino acids.

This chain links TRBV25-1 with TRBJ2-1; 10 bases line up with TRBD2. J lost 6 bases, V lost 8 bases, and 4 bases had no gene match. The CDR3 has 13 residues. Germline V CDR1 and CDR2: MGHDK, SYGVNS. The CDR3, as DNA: TGTGCCAGCGATGCTAGCGGGAGCAATGAGCAGTTCTTC. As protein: CASDASGSNEQFF. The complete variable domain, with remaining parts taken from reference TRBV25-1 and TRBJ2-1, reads EADIYQTPRYLVIGTGKKITLECSQTMGHDKMYWYQQDPGMELHLIHYSYGVNSTEKGDLSSESTVSRIRTEHFPLTLESARPSHTSQYLCASDASGSNEQFFGPGTRLTVL.

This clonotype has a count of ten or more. CDR3 nucleotide sequence: TGCGCCAGCAGCTTGGATGACTCTGGAAACACCATATATTTT. Its translation: CASSLDDSGNTIYF. V gene TRBV5-1 combines with J gene TRBJ1-3; D gene ambiguous. V dropped 0 bases and J dropped 0 bases, with 4 bases sitting between them. This CDR3 contains 14 residues. Germline-derived CDR1 and CDR2 are SGHRS and YFSETQ.

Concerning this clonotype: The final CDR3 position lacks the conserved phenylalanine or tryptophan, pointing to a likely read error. This chain's CDR3 is CASGQAQGNNQPQHS. CDR3 nucleotides: TGCGCCAGCGGCCAAGCTCAGGGAAACAATCAGCCCCAGCATTCT. The J gene is TRBJ1-5, the V gene TRBV4-1, with D perhaps TRBD1 (5 bases). This CDR3 has 15 amino acids. Germline CDR1 is MGHRA and CDR2 is YSYEKL.

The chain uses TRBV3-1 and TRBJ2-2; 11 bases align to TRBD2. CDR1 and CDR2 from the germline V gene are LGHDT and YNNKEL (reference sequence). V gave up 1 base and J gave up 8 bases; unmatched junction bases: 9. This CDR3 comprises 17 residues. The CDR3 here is CASSQVALAGVGGELFF. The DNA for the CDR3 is TGTGCCAGCAGCCAAGTGGCACTAGCGGGAGTAGGTGGGGAGCTGTTTTTT.

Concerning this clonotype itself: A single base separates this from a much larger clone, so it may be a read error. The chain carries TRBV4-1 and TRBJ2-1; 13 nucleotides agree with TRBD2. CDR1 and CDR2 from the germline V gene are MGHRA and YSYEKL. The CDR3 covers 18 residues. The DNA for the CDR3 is TGCACCAGCAGCCAAGCCCCAACTAGCGGGAGGGTTTGGAATGAGCAGTTCTTC. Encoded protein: CTSSQAPTSGRVWNEQFF.

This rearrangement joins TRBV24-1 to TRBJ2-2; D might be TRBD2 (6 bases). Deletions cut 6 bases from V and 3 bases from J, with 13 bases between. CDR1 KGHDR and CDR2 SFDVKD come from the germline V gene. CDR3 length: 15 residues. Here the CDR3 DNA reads TGTGCCACCAGTAATCGGGAGCCTCACACCGGGGAGCTGTTTTTT. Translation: CATSNREPHTGELFF.

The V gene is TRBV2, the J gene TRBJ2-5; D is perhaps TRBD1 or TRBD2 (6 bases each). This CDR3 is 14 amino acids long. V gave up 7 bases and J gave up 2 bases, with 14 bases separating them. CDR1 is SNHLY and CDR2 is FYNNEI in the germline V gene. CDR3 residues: CASTEGTNQETQYF. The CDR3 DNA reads TGTGCCAGCACGGAGGGGACAAATCAAGAGACCCAGTACTTC.

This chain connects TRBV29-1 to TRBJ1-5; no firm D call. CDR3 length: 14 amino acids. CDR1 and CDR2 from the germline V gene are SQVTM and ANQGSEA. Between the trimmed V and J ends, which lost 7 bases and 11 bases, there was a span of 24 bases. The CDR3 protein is CSASTSGPRETQHF. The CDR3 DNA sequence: TGCAGCGCATCCACTAGCGGGCCACGGGAGACCCAGCATTTT.

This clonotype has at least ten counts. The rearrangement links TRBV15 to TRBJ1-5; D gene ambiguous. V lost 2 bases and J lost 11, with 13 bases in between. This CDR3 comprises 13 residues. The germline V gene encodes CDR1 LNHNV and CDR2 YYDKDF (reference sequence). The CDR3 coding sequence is TGTGCCACCAGCAGACTAGCAGGAGAGACCCAGCATTTT. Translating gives CATSRLAGETQHF.

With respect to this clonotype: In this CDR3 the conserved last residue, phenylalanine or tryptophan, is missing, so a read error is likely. CDR3 bases: TGTGCCATCAGCTTGGACAGCCAAGAGACCCAGTACTCC. The encoded protein is CAISLDSQETQYS. The V and J genes are TRBV5-4 and TRBJ2-5, with D tentatively TRBD1 (6 bases). The length of the CDR3 is 13 residues. Germline CDR1 SGHNT, CDR2 YYREEE (reference sequence).

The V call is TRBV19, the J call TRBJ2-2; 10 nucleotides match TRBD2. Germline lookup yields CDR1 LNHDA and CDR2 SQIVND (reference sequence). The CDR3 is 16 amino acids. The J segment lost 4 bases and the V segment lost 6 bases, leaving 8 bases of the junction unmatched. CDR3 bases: TGTGCCAGTAGCGCGATAGCGGGAGGTGGCACCGGGGAGCTGTTTTTT. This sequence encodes CASSAIAGGGTGELFF.